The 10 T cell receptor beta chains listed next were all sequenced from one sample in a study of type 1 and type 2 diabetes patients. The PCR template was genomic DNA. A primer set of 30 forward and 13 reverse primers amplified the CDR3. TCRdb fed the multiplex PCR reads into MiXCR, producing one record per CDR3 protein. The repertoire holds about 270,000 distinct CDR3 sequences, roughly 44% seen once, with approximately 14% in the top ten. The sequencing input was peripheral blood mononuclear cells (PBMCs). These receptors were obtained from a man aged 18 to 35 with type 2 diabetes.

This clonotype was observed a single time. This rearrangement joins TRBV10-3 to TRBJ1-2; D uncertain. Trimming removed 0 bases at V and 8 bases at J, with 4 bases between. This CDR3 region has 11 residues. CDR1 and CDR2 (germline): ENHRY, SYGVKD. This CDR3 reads CAISESQGYTF. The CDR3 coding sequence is TGTGCCATCAGTGAGTCTCAAGGCTACACCTTC.

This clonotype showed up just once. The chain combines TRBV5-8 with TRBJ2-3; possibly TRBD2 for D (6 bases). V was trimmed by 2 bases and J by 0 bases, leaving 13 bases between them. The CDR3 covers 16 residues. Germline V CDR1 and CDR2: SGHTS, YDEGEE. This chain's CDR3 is CASSFGVAGSTDTQYF. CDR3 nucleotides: TGTGCCAGCAGCTTTGGGGTGGCGGGGAGCACAGATACGCAGTATTTT.

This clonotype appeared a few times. The chain's CDR3 is CASSYNSGVDTQYF. The DNA of the CDR3 is TGTGCCAGCAGTTACAACTCAGGAGTGGATACGCAGTATTTT. The chain has TRBV6-5 and TRBJ2-3; D remains ambiguous. The CDR3 is 14 amino acids. From germline, CDR1 is MNHEY and CDR2 SVGAGI. V was pared by 2 bases and J by 6 bases, with 12 bases between.

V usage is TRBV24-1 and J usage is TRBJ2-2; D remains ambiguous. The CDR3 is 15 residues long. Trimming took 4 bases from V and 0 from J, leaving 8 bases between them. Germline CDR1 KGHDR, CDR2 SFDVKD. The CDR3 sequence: CATSESPANTGELFF. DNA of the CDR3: TGTGCCACCAGTGAGTCTCCCGCGAACACCGGGGAGCTGTTTTTT.

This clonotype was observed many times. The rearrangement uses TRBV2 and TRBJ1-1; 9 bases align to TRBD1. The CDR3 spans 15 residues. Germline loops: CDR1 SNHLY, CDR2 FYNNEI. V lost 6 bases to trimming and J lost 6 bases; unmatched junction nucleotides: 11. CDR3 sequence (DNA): TGTGCCAGCAGGGTATTACAGGGGGCAAACGCTGAAGCTTTCTTT. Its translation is CASRVLQGANAEAFF.

For the CDR3, the DNA is TGCGCCAGCAGTGAGTCACGTTTTGAGCGCGACTTTAGCACAGATACGCAGTATTTT. Its protein product is CASSESRFERDFSTDTQYF. The rearrangement joins TRBV10-2 to TRBJ2-3; D unresolved. The CDR3 is 19 residues long. Germline CDR1 WSHSY, CDR2 SAAADI. V lost 0 bases, J lost 0 bases, and 19 bases lay in between.

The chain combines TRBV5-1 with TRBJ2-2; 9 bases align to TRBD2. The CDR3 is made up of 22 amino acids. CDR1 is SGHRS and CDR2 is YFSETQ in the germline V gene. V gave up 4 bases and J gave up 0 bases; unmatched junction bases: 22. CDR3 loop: CASSPYPNSGRIAPANTGELFF. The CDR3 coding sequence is TGCGCCAGCAGCCCGTATCCTAATAGCGGGAGAATTGCGCCGGCGAACACCGGGGAGCTGTTTTTT.

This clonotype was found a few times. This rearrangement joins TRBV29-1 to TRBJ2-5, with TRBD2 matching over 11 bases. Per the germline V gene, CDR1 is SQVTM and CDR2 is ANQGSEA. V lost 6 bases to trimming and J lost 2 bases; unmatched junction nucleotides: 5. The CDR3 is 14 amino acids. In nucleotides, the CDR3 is TGCAGCGTCCTACTAGCGGGGGTACAAGAGACCCAGTACTTC. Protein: CSVLLAGVQETQYF. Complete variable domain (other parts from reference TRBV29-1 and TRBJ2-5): SAVISQKPSRDICQRGTSLTIQCQVDSQVTMMFWYRQQPGQSLTLIATANQGSEATYESGFVIDKFPISRPNLTFSTLTVSNMSPEDSSIYLCSVLLAGVQETQYFGPGTRLLVL.

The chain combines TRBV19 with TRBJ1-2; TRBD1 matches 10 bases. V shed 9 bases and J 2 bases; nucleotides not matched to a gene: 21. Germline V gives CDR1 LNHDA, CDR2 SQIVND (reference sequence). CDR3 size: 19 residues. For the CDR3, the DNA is TGTGCCAGCGAAACCCTCACCAGGATGCCGGGACAGGGGAACTATGGCTACACCTTC. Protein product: CASETLTRMPGQGNYGYTF.

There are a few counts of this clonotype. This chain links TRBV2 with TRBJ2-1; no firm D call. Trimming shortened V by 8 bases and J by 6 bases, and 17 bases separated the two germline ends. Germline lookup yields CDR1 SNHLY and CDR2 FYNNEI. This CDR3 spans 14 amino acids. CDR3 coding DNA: TGTGCCAGCTGGTCCGGGTCATTTAGCAATGAGCAGTTCTTC. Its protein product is CASWSGSFSNEQFF.